The T cell receptor (beta chain) described here comes from a study of cytomegalovirus exposure and HLA in healthy donors. Whole-study results and caveats: Reportedly, cytomegalovirus status was diagnosed with high sensitivity and specificity.

Points on this clone: The antigen remains unidentified.

CDR1 SQVTM and CDR2 ANQGSEA come from the germline V gene. The germline V and J ends were trimmed by 4 bases and 4 bases, with 7 bases remaining between them. This CDR3 is 11 amino acids long. It was with 60 Vbeta and 13 Jbeta primers that the PCR ran. Here immunoSEQ multiplex PCR was the method, and the copy in TCRdb shows in-frame clones only, minus some. The sample has 110,000 or so clones, 82% seen once. The sequencing sample was made of PBMCs. The chain recombines TRBV29-1 with TRBJ2-5; D possibly corresponds to TRBD2 (6 bases). The TCR originated in a woman aged 18-35 years in good health and CMV-seronegative. CDR3 sequence reads: CSVAAGETQYF. CDR3 coding DNA: TGCAGCGTTGCAGCGGGAGAGACCCAGTACTTC.